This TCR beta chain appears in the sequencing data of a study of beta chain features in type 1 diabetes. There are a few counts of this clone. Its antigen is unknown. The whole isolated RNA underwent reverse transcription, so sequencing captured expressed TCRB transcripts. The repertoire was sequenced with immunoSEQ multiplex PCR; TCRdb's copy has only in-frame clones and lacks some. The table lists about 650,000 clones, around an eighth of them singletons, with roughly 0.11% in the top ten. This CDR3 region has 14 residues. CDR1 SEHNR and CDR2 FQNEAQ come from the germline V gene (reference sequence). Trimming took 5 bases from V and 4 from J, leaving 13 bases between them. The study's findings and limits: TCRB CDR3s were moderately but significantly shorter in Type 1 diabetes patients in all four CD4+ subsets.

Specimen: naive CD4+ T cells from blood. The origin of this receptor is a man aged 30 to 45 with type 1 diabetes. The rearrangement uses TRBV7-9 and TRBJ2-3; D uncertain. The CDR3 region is CASSLLVSADTQYF. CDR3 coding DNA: TGTGCCAGCAGCCTTTTAGTTTCGGCAGATACGCAGTATTTT. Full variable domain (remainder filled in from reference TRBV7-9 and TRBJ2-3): DTGVSQNPRHKITKRGQNVTFRCDPISEHNRLYWYRQTLGQGPEFLTYFQNEAQLEKSRLLSDRFSAERPKGSFSTLEIQRTEQGDSAMYLCASSLLVSADTQYFGPGTRLTVL.